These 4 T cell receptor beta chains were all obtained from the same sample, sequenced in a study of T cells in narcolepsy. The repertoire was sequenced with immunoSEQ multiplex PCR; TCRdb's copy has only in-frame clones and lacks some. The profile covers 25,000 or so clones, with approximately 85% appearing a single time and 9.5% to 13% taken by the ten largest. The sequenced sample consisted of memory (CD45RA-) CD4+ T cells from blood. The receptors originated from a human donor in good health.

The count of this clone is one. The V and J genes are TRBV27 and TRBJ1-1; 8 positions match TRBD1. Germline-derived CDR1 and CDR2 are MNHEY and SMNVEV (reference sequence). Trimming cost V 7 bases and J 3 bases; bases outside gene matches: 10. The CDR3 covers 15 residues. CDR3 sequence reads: CASNPGDRFYTEAFF. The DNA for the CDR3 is TGTGCCAGCAACCCAGGGGACAGGTTTTACACTGAAGCTTTCTTT.

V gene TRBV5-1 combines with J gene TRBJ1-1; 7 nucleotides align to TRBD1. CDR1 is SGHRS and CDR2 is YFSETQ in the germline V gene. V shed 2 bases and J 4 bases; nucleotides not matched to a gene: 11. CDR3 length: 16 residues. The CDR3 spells CASSLTPRQGSTEAFF. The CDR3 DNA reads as TGCGCCAGCAGCTTAACTCCCCGACAGGGAAGCACTGAAGCTTTCTTT.

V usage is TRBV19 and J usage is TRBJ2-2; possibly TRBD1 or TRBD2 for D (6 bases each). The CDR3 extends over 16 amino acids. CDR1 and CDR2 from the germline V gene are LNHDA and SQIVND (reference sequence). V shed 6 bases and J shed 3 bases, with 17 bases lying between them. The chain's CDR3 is CASSQTGLWDTGELFF. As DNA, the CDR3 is TGTGCCAGTAGCCAGACAGGACTATGGGACACCGGGGAGCTGTTTTTT.

In nucleotides, the CDR3 is TGTGCCAGCCGTCGGGACCCGGGAACCGGGGAGCTGTTTTTT. It codes for CASRRDPGTGELFF. The V call is TRBV2, the J call TRBJ2-2; D is possibly TRBD1 or TRBD2 (5 bases each). The CDR3 is 14 amino acids. Germline V CDR1 and CDR2: SNHLY, FYNNEI. Trimming took 8 bases from V and 5 from J, leaving 15 bases between them.